The 20 T cell receptor beta chains given below trace back to one sample, sequenced in a study of blood T cells in healthy people across ages. It was with a sample-barcoded 5' primer and a J-beta primer mix that a second PCR of roughly 6 to 11 cycles was run. TCRdb passed the 5' RACE reads through MiXCR, listing each CDR3 protein once. The sample consists of 720,000 or so distinct CDR3 sequences, around two fifths of them appearing once. The sequenced material came from blood. These receptors all stem from an elderly man in good health.

This chain connects TRBV15 to TRBJ2-3, with TRBD1 identical over 10 bases. CDR3 length: 15 residues. Looked up from germline, CDR1 is LNHNV and CDR2 is YYDKDF (reference sequence). V shed 4 bases and J 3 bases; nucleotides not matched to a gene: 4. For the CDR3, the DNA is TGTGCCACCAGCACTAGGACAGGGGGGACAGATACGCAGTATTTT. It translates to CATSTRTGGTDTQYF.

Here the CDR3 DNA reads TGCAGTGCTAGACGGGCGGGGGGTAACAATGAGCAGTTCTTC. Amino acid sequence: CSARRAGGNNEQFF. The chain couples TRBV20-1 to TRBJ2-1; TRBD2 matches at 8 bases. The CDR3 length is 14 residues. Germline loops: CDR1 DFQATT, CDR2 SNEGSKA (reference sequence). Unmatched junction bases numbered 5, after V lost 2 bases and J lost 5 bases.

The chain recombines TRBV28 with TRBJ2-3; 12 positions agree with TRBD2. Germline-derived CDR1 and CDR2 are MDHEN and SYDVKM. Germline trimming cut 2 bases from V and 5 bases from J; bases unmatched to any gene: 5. The CDR3 runs 16 residues. The DNA of the CDR3 is TGTGCCAGCAGTTTAGCGACTAGCGGGAGAGGAGATACGCAGTATTTT. Translating it yields CASSLATSGRGDTQYF.

This clonotype was seen at least ten times. The chain combines TRBV29-1 with TRBJ2-7, with D perhaps matching TRBD1 (9 bases). The germline CDR1 and CDR2 sequences are SQVTM and ANQGSEA. Trimming took off 6 bases at V and 5 bases at J, with 20 bases between the two ends. CDR3 length: 14 residues. The chain's CDR3 is CSVDGGDRAHEQYF. DNA of the CDR3: TGCAGCGTAGACGGGGGGGACAGGGCCCACGAGCAGTACTTC.

The CDR3 sequence: CASSKVRFSYTF. The CDR3 DNA reads TGTGCCAGCAGCAAGGTGAGGTTTTCCTACACCTTC. The chain is built from TRBV21-1 and TRBJ1-2. TRBV21-1 is listed as a pseudogene. The CDR3 has 12 amino acids.

This clonotype has a handful of counts. V is TRBV20-1 and J is TRBJ2-1, with a tentative D call TRBD1 (6 bases). V was pared by 0 bases and J by 2 bases, with 17 bases between. From germline, CDR1 is DFQATT and CDR2 SNEGSKA (reference sequence). CDR3 length equals 17 residues. The CDR3: CSARDQSRQVPYNEQFF. CDR3 coding DNA: TGCAGTGCTAGAGATCAGTCCAGACAGGTCCCCTACAATGAGCAGTTCTTC.

For this clonotype: The junction differs from germline at one of its ends, possibly a read error. This chain connects TRBV28 to TRBJ2-3; D is possibly TRBD1 (7 bases). Germline CDR1 and CDR2: MDHEN and SYDVKM. The length of the CDR3 is 13 residues. CDR3 bases: TGTACCAGCAGTGGGGGGACAGTTGATACGCAGTATTTT. Amino acid sequence: CTSSGGTVDTQYF.

There are many counts of this clonotype. The V call is TRBV10-3, the J call TRBJ2-5, with D perhaps assigned TRBD1 or TRBD2 (7 bases each). Germline V gene data show CDR1 as ENHRY and CDR2 as SYGVKD. CDR3 length equals 16 residues. The V end lost 6 bases, the J end lost 2 bases, and 19 bases lay between the germline ends. In nucleotides, the CDR3 is TGTGCCATCAGGAGGGGAGGGGGCGTCACTCAAGAGACCCAGTACTTC. Residues: CAIRRGGGVTQETQYF.

There are many counts of this clonotype. The CDR3 bases are TGTGCCAGCAAAAGCCCCGAAGTACAGGTCTATGGCTACACCTTC. Amino acid sequence: CASKSPEVQVYGYTF. The V gene is TRBV6-6, the J gene TRBJ1-2; D might be TRBD1 (5 bases). The CDR3 runs 15 residues. The ends were cut back, 7 bases at V and 4 bases at J, with 19 bases in the middle. CDR1 MNHNY and CDR2 SVGAGI come from the germline V gene (reference sequence).

This chain links TRBV6-5 with TRBJ2-2; no clear D gene. Germline values: CDR1 MNHEY, CDR2 SVGAGI. The CDR3 runs 13 residues. The V and J ends lost 5 bases and 6 bases respectively, with 10 bases between them. The CDR3 loop reads CASSRAWPGELFF. The CDR3 coding sequence is TGTGCCAGCAGTCGAGCGTGGCCCGGGGAGCTGTTTTTT.

This clonotype was detected only a few times. This chain links TRBV24-1 with TRBJ1-1; 8 nucleotides align to TRBD1. Per the germline V gene, CDR1 is KGHDR and CDR2 is SFDVKD. The V gene end was trimmed by 9 bases and the J gene end by 3 bases; junction bases not matched to a gene: 11. The CDR3 consists of 15 residues. The CDR3 nucleotides read TGTGCCACCCTCAAACCGGACAGGGAAGACACTGAAGCTTTCTTT. Translating gives CATLKPDREDTEAFF.

The rearrangement links TRBV20-1 to TRBJ1-6; D uncertain. CDR1 and CDR2 from the germline V gene are DFQATT and SNEGSKA (reference sequence). This CDR3 is 14 amino acids long. V was shortened by 3 bases and J by 8 bases, with 14 bases between the two germline ends. CDR3 sequence: CSARSAIGYSPLHF. In DNA form, the CDR3 reads TGCAGTGCTAGGTCGGCAATAGGGTATTCACCCCTCCACTTT.

The V gene is TRBV6-1, the J gene TRBJ2-1, with D perhaps matching TRBD1 or TRBD2 (5 bases each). The DNA end favors TRBJ2-7, so the J call may be wrong. Germline V CDR1 and CDR2: MNHNS, SASEGT. The CDR3 has 15 amino acids. The CDR3 region is CASRSGTLSYNEQYF. CDR3 DNA sequence: TGTGCCAGCAGGTCCGGGACCCTCTCCTACAATGAGCAGTACTTC.

This clonotype was found many times. The chain has TRBV10-3 and TRBJ2-3, with D perhaps matching TRBD1 or TRBD2 (6 bases each). This CDR3 has 15 amino acids. In germline, CDR1 is ENHRY, CDR2 SYGVKD. V was shortened by 2 bases and J by 6 bases, with 15 bases between the two germline ends. The CDR3 is CAISERSGRGDTQYF. The CDR3 DNA is TGTGCCATCAGTGAGCGTAGCGGCAGGGGCGATACGCAGTATTTT.

There are many counts of this clonotype. The chain recombines TRBV29-1 with TRBJ2-5; D may be TRBD1 (8 bases). The germline CDR1 and CDR2 sequences are SQVTM and ANQGSEA. The germline V and J ends were trimmed by 8 bases and 5 bases, with 18 bases remaining between them. This CDR3 comprises 13 residues. DNA for the CDR3: TGCAGCTTATACAGGGGGGGTGGTGAGACCCAGTACTTC. Translation gives CSLYRGGGETQYF. The full variable domain, in which reference TRBV29-1 and TRBJ2-5 provide the parts outside the CDR3, is SAVISQKPSRDICQRGTSLTIQCQVDSQVTMMFWYRQQPGQSLTLIATANQGSEATYESGFVIDKFPISRPNLTFSTLTVSNMSPEDSSIYLCSLYRGGGETQYFGPGTRLLVL.

The chain links TRBV14 to TRBJ2-3; the match to TRBD2 covers 9 bases. Germline CDR1 is SGHDN and CDR2 is FVKESK. The V segment lost 4 bases and the J segment 5 bases; nucleotides outside the gene matches: 10. The CDR3 is made up of 16 amino acids. The DNA for the CDR3 is TGTGCCAGCAGCCGCCCGCGGGGGGGCCGAGGAGATACGCAGTATTTT. Protein product: CASSRPRGGRGDTQYF.

V and J are TRBV7-2 and TRBJ2-3; D is unresolved. The CDR3 extends over 14 amino acids. Deletions cut 5 bases from V and 3 bases from J, with 12 bases between. The germline gives CDR1 SGHTA, CDR2 FQGNSA. The CDR3 here is CASSQLIRTDTQYF. The CDR3, as DNA: TGTGCCAGCAGCCAACTTATCAGGACAGATACGCAGTATTTT. Full variable domain (remainder filled in from reference TRBV7-2 and TRBJ2-3): GAGVSQSPSNKVTEKGKDVELRCDPISGHTALYWYRQSLGQGLEFLIYFQGNSAPDKSGLPSDRFSAERTGGSVSTLTIQRTQQEDSAVYLCASSQLIRTDTQYFGPGTRLTVL.

This clonotype was seen more than once but under ten times. The chain links TRBV5-1 to TRBJ2-7; D is possibly TRBD2 (6 bases). Germline V gives CDR1 SGHRS, CDR2 YFSETQ. Between the trimmed V and J ends, which lost 0 bases and 7 bases, there was a span of 14 bases. The CDR3 length is 14 residues. The CDR3 sequence is CASSLDGGSNEQYF. CDR3 sequence (DNA): TGCGCCAGCAGCTTGGACGGGGGAAGTAATGAGCAGTACTTC. Together with reference TRBV5-1 and TRBJ2-7, the CDR3 gives the full variable domain: KAGVTQTPRYLIKTRGQQVTLSCSPISGHRSVSWYQQTPGQGLQFLFEYFSETQRNKGNFPGRFSGRQFSNSRSEMNVSTLELGDSALYLCASSLDGGSNEQYFGPGTRLTVT.

In DNA, the CDR3 is TGCGCCAGCAGCCAACCCCAGGGGGGTAAATGGGGGAAGTTCTTC. Translated, it gives CASSQPQGGKWGKFF. The rearrangement links TRBV4-1 to TRBJ2-1, with D tentatively TRBD1 (7 bases). CDR1 and CDR2 (germline): MGHRA, YSYEKL. With 2 bases removed from V and 14 bases from J, the gap between germline ends came to 22 bases. CDR3 length: 15 residues.

This clonotype was seen a few times. This rearrangement joins TRBV9 to TRBJ2-5; tentatively, D is TRBD1 (6 bases). In germline, CDR1 is SGDLS, CDR2 YYNGEE. CDR3 length: 15 residues. The V gene lost 0 bases and the J gene lost 2 bases, with 11 bases spanning the gap. The DNA for the CDR3 is TGTGCCAGCAGCGTAGATTTCCAGGGGCAAGAGACCCAGTACTTC. Residues: CASSVDFQGQETQYF. The full variable domain, completed using reference TRBV9 and TRBJ2-5, is DSGVTQTPKHLITATGQRVTLRCSPRSGDLSVYWYQQSLDQGLQFLIQYYNGEERAKGNILERFSAQQFPDLHSELNLSSLELGDSALYFCASSVDFQGQETQYFGPGTRLLVL.